The 28 T cell receptor beta chains below were found in one sample sequenced in a study of blood T cell repertoires in COVID-19. TCRdb's table, derived via immunoSEQ multiplex PCR, lists solely in-frame clones and lacks some. Altogether 240,000 or so clones are present, roughly 86% being singletons, with the ten largest covering over 3%. The sequencing sample was made of peripheral blood. The receptors come from a young woman who had recovered from COVID-19.

This clone occurred once. The chain uses TRBV13 and TRBJ2-2, with 8 bases identical to TRBD1. The CDR3 runs to 16 residues. Trimming cost V 5 bases and J 7 bases; bases outside gene matches: 12. Per germline, CDR1 PRHDT and CDR2 FYEKMQ (reference sequence). DNA for the CDR3: TGTGCCAGCAGCCCTCCCATGGACAGGGCTAACGGGGAGCTGTTTTTT. It translates to CASSPPMDRANGELFF.

This CDR3 is CASSYEWGLLDYGYTF. The CDR3 nucleotides read TGTGCCAGCAGTTACGAATGGGGGCTTCTCGACTATGGCTACACCTTC. The chain employs TRBV6-5 and TRBJ1-2; weak D call: TRBD1 (6 bases). Trimming took 2 bases from V and 3 from J, leaving 16 bases between them. Germline V CDR1 and CDR2: MNHEY, SVGAGI. The CDR3 spans 16 residues.

J is TRBJ1-1 and V is TRBV24-1; the match to TRBD1 covers 9 bases. CDR1 and CDR2 (germline): KGHDR, SFDVKD. There are 16 residues in the CDR3. Trimming at V came to 4 bases and at J to 4 bases, leaving 9 bases not matched to a gene. The CDR3, as DNA: TGTGCCACCAGTGAGCTTAGCCGGGACAGGGTCACTGAAGCTTTCTTT. The encoded protein is CATSELSRDRVTEAFF.

This clone was recorded once. The V and J genes are TRBV5-1 and TRBJ2-1; 11 positions agree with TRBD2. The J segment lost 6 bases and the V segment lost 3 bases, leaving 8 bases of the junction unmatched. Germline lookup yields CDR1 SGHRS and CDR2 YFSETQ. The CDR3 totals 16 residues. The CDR3 sequence: CASSSTSGGGVNEQFF. The CDR3 nucleotides read TGCGCCAGCAGCTCCACTAGCGGGGGCGGAGTCAATGAGCAGTTCTTC.

The DNA for the CDR3 is TGTGCCAGTAGCCAGGGGGCGTTTCAGCCCCAGCATTTT. Translation gives CASSQGAFQPQHF. The chain joins TRBV19 to TRBJ1-5; 8 positions agree with TRBD1. V dropped 6 bases and J dropped 6; count of bases not matched to a gene: 4. Germline V gene lookup returns CDR1 LNHDA and CDR2 SQIVND (reference sequence). The CDR3 totals 13 residues.

The CDR3: CASSLQGPYNEQFF. DNA of the CDR3: TGTGCCAGCAGTCTACAGGGTCCCTACAATGAGCAGTTCTTC. This chain uses TRBV6-5 with TRBJ2-1; D possibly corresponds to TRBD1 (6 bases). Germline V gene lookup returns CDR1 MNHEY and CDR2 SVGAGI. The ends were cut back, 5 bases at V and 2 bases at J, with 10 bases in the middle. The CDR3 has 14 residues.

This chain joins TRBV20-1 and TRBJ2-1; the match to TRBD1 covers 7 bases. This CDR3 spans 15 amino acids. V shed 3 bases, J shed 3 bases, and the junction held 8 bases outside the gene matches. Germline V gene data show CDR1 as DFQATT and CDR2 as SNEGSKA (reference sequence). Here the CDR3 DNA reads TGCAGTGCTAGTTGGGCAGGGGGATTCTACAATGAGCAGTTCTTC. The encoded protein is CSASWAGGFYNEQFF.

The chain joins TRBV4-1 to TRBJ1-1, with D uncertain. The ends were cut back, 10 bases at V and 3 bases at J, with 15 bases in the middle. Per the germline V gene, CDR1 is MGHRA and CDR2 is YSYEKL. The CDR3 is 13 residues long. The chain's CDR3 is CATAVGLDTEAFF. CDR3 nucleotide sequence: TGCGCCACCGCGGTGGGTTTAGACACTGAAGCTTTCTTT.

The CDR3 loop is CASSLDRGGWSEQFF. The CDR3 DNA reads as TGTGCCAGCAGCTTAGACCGGGGGGGTTGGAGTGAGCAGTTCTTC. The V call is TRBV11-2, the J call TRBJ2-1; 8 nucleotides line up with TRBD2. The CDR3 covers 15 residues. V shed 0 bases and J 9 bases; nucleotides not matched to a gene: 7. Germline-derived CDR1 and CDR2 are SGHAT and FQNNGV.

V usage is TRBV5-1 and J usage is TRBJ1-1; TRBD1 might be the D (5 bases). The V and J ends lost 2 bases and 4 bases respectively, with 12 bases between them. This CDR3 has 14 residues. CDR1 is SGHRS, CDR2 YFSETQ, per germline. The CDR3 is CASSFGGRVTEAFF. CDR3 bases: TGCGCCAGCAGCTTCGGGGGAAGGGTCACTGAAGCTTTCTTT. The entire variable domain, with the rest obtained from reference TRBV5-1 and TRBJ1-1, is as follows: KAGVTQTPRYLIKTRGQQVTLSCSPISGHRSVSWYQQTPGQGLQFLFEYFSETQRNKGNFPGRFSGRQFSNSRSEMNVSTLELGDSALYLCASSFGGRVTEAFFGQGTRLTVV.

The CDR3, as DNA: TGTGCCAGCAGTGAAGGGTCGGGGTTCTACGAGCAGTACTTC. This codes for CASSEGSGFYEQYF. V gene TRBV2 combines with J gene TRBJ2-7; a weak D match, TRBD2 (5 bases). The CDR3 consists of 14 residues. Germline V CDR1 and CDR2: SNHLY, FYNNEI. The V end lost 1 base, the J end lost 3 bases, and 10 bases lay between the germline ends.

The chain joins TRBV13 to TRBJ2-7, with TRBD1 as a possible D gene (6 bases). The germline gives CDR1 PRHDT, CDR2 FYEKMQ (reference sequence). The CDR3 is 14 residues long. V was clipped by 0 bases and J by 3 bases, with 9 bases between them. The CDR3 DNA sequence: TGTGCCAGCAGCTTAGGACAGGGCCGCTACGAGCAGTACTTC. Protein product: CASSLGQGRYEQYF.

The J gene is TRBJ2-5, the V gene TRBV6-5, with D possibly TRBD2 on 7 matching bases. Trimming left V 5 bases short and J 4 bases short, with 17 bases between. This CDR3 contains 15 residues. Germline assignment: CDR1 MNHEY and CDR2 SVGAGI. The chain's CDR3 is CASSPREGHRETQYF. The DNA of the CDR3 is TGTGCCAGCAGTCCCAGGGAGGGACATAGAGAGACCCAGTACTTC.

The chain links TRBV4-3 to TRBJ1-4, with unresolved D. Germline V gene sequence: CDR1 LGHNA, CDR2 YSLEER. The CDR3 has 18 residues. V shed 0 bases and J shed 0 bases, with 14 bases lying between them. The CDR3 region is CASSQDRIGAATNEKLFF. CDR3 nucleotides: TGCGCCAGCAGCCAAGATCGGATAGGAGCTGCAACTAATGAAAAACTGTTTTTT.

The rearrangement joins TRBV18 to TRBJ2-1; 10 bases agree with TRBD2. CDR1 is KGHSH, CDR2 LQKENI, per germline. The length of the CDR3 is 20 residues. The junction had 18 bases not matched to a gene; V was cut back by 1 base and J by 6 bases. The CDR3 spells CASSPQMVGFSGGEVNEQFF. The CDR3 nucleotides are TGTGCCAGCTCACCACAAATGGTCGGATTCAGCGGGGGGGAAGTCAATGAGCAGTTCTTC. Full variable domain (outside the CDR3, taken from reference TRBV18 and TRBJ2-1): NAGVMQNPRHLVRRRGQEARLRCSPMKGHSHVYWYRQLPEEGLKFMVYLQKENIIDESGMPKERFSAEFPKEGPSILRIQQVVRGDSAAYFCASSPQMVGFSGGEVNEQFFGPGTRLTVL.

The rearrangement joins TRBV6-5 to TRBJ1-5; 8 nucleotides match TRBD1. J gave up 3 bases and V 0 bases, and 1 base lay outside the gene matches. The CDR3 runs 15 residues. The germline CDR1 and CDR2 sequences are MNHEY and SVGAGI. The CDR3 nucleotides read TGTGCCAGCAGTTACTCGACAGGGGCCAATCAGCCCCAGCATTTT. It is translated as CASSYSTGANQPQHF.

The V call is TRBV18, the J call TRBJ2-7, with 10 bases matching TRBD1. The CDR3 length is 16 residues. Germline CDR1 is KGHSH and CDR2 is LQKENI. The ends lost 3 bases at V and 3 bases at J; junction bases unmatched: 8. The CDR3 DNA is TGTGCCAGCTCACCGTTATCCGGGACAGGGGTCTACGAGCAGTACTTC. This sequence encodes CASSPLSGTGVYEQYF.

This rearrangement joins TRBV6-6 to TRBJ1-4, with D uncertain. The germline gives CDR1 MNHNY, CDR2 SVGAGI (reference sequence). V lost 0 bases, J lost 7 bases, and 3 bases lay in between. This CDR3 region has 12 residues. Here the CDR3 DNA reads TGTGCCAGCAGTTACTCGCGTGAAAAACTGTTTTTT. Translation: CASSYSREKLFF.

The gene calls are TRBV3-1 (or the pseudogene TRBV3-2) and TRBJ2-7; possibly TRBD1 for D (6 bases). Trimming cost V 0 bases and J 1 base, with 16 bases left between them. This CDR3 spans 17 amino acids. Per germline, CDR1 LGHDT and CDR2 YNNKEL (reference sequence). DNA of the CDR3: TGTGCCAGCAGCCAAGATGGACAGCGGAAACTATCCTACGAGCAGTACTTC. Encoded protein: CASSQDGQRKLSYEQYF.

This clone was found once. The chain recombines TRBV19 with TRBJ1-1; 9 bases line up with TRBD1. The CDR3 runs to 14 residues. Germline-derived CDR1 and CDR2 are LNHDA and SQIVND (reference sequence). V dropped 5 bases and J dropped 4; count of bases not matched to a gene: 5. CDR3 sequence: CASSAQGARTEAFF. DNA for the CDR3: TGTGCCAGTAGTGCACAGGGGGCGCGCACTGAAGCTTTCTTT.

The chain joins TRBV7-2 to TRBJ1-1, with TRBD1 matching 8 bases. The CDR3 is made up of 14 amino acids. Germline loops: CDR1 SGHTA, CDR2 FQGNSA. Losses at the gene ends were 5 bases for V and 7 bases for J; bases not matched to a gene: 9. The CDR3 sequence is CASSPGTGPFEAFF. The CDR3 DNA reads TGTGCCAGCAGCCCCGGGACAGGACCCTTTGAAGCTTTCTTT.

V and J are TRBV7-9 and TRBJ1-4; no clear D. The CDR3 has 16 amino acids. V was clipped by 2 bases and J by 0 bases, with 10 bases between them. CDR1 and CDR2 (germline): SEHNR, FQNEAQ (reference sequence). CDR3 protein: CASSLSPQATNEKLFF. The CDR3 DNA reads TGTGCCAGCAGCTTAAGTCCGCAGGCAACTAATGAAAAACTGTTTTTT.

The chain uses TRBV9 and TRBJ2-3, with 7 nucleotides matching TRBD2. CDR3 size: 13 residues. Germline V lookup: CDR1 SGDLS, CDR2 YYNGEE. With V trimmed by 1 base and J by 5 bases, 1 base remained unmatched. This CDR3 reads CASSVTGGDTQYF. CDR3 nucleotides: TGTGCCAGCAGCGTAACGGGGGGAGATACGCAGTATTTT.

The chain uses TRBV5-1 and TRBJ2-1; D is possibly TRBD1 (5 bases). Germline V gene lookup returns CDR1 SGHRS and CDR2 YFSETQ. V was cut by 4 bases and J by 6 bases, with 20 bases left in between. CDR3 length: 16 residues. The CDR3 loop reads CASSIRAALVRNEQFF. CDR3 in DNA: TGCGCCAGCAGCATCAGGGCGGCCCTCGTCCGCAATGAGCAGTTCTTC. The full variable domain, with the rest looked up from reference TRBV5-1 and TRBJ2-1, is KAGVTQTPRYLIKTRGQQVTLSCSPISGHRSVSWYQQTPGQGLQFLFEYFSETQRNKGNFPGRFSGRQFSNSRSEMNVSTLELGDSALYLCASSIRAALVRNEQFFGPGTRLTVL.

This clone was picked up a small number of times. V and J are TRBV4-2 and TRBJ2-6, with D maybe TRBD1 (6 bases). The germline CDR1 and CDR2 sequences are LGHNA and YNFKEQ. The CDR3 is 20 residues long. Deletions cut 3 bases from V and 0 bases from J, with 21 bases between. The CDR3 DNA sequence: TGTGCCAGCAGCCAGAATCCGGGACAACGGTTCGCCTCTGGGGCCAACGTCCTGACTTTC. It specifies CASSQNPGQRFASGANVLTF.

The CDR3 spells CASSLAAGTGKLFF. The CDR3 DNA reads TGCGCCAGCAGCTTGGCGGCTGGGACAGGAAAACTGTTTTTT. The chain recombines TRBV5-1 with TRBJ1-4, with TRBD1 matching over 8 bases. The V and J ends lost 0 bases and 10 bases, in that order; junction bases with no gene match: 5. The CDR3 contains 14 residues. CDR1 SGHRS and CDR2 YFSETQ come from the germline V gene.

The CDR3 nucleotides are TGTGCCAGCTCACCCCGTCCGGGTCCGAGGAACACCATATATTTT. Encoded protein: CASSPRPGPRNTIYF. The chain employs TRBV18 and TRBJ1-3; D is unclear. The germline V and J ends were trimmed by 3 bases and 7 bases, with 16 bases remaining between them. This CDR3 region has 15 residues. From germline, CDR1 is KGHSH and CDR2 LQKENI. Full variable domain (outside the CDR3, taken from reference TRBV18 and TRBJ1-3): NAGVMQNPRHLVRRRGQEARLRCSPMKGHSHVYWYRQLPEEGLKFMVYLQKENIIDESGMPKERFSAEFPKEGPSILRIQQVVRGDSAAYFCASSPRPGPRNTIYFGEGSWLTVV.

A few counts support this clone. V gene TRBV5-1 combines with J gene TRBJ1-1; 9 bases fit TRBD1. The CDR3 is 15 residues long. The J segment lost 1 base and the V segment lost 4 bases, leaving 5 bases of the junction unmatched. In germline, CDR1 is SGHRS, CDR2 YFSETQ. The CDR3 here is CASSEGQGRNTEAFF. The CDR3 nucleotides read TGCGCCAGCAGCGAGGGACAGGGACGGAACACTGAAGCTTTCTTT. Drawing the rest from reference TRBV5-1 and TRBJ1-1, the complete variable domain is KAGVTQTPRYLIKTRGQQVTLSCSPISGHRSVSWYQQTPGQGLQFLFEYFSETQRNKGNFPGRFSGRQFSNSRSEMNVSTLELGDSALYLCASSEGQGRNTEAFFGQGTRLTVV.